Below are 26 T cell receptor beta chains sequenced from a single sample in a study of T cells in Graves' hyperthyroidism and ophthalmopathy. Amplified TCR beta CDR3 regions derived from RNA transcripts. The HTBI primer set served for first-round RT-PCR of the TCR CDR3. A single record per CDR3 protein comes from TCRdb applying MiXCR to the multiplex PCR reads. The sample carries approximately 520,000 distinct CDR3 sequences, about a fifth recorded once. Sequencing was performed on blood. The source is a man aged 18 to 30 with Graves' hyperthyroidism.

This clonotype appeared many times. This chain connects TRBV12-3 or TRBV12-4 to TRBJ2-7; D may be TRBD1 or TRBD2 (5 bases each). Trimming removed 5 bases from V and 3 bases from J, with 14 bases in between. This CDR3 has 14 residues. The CDR3 DNA sequence: TGTGCCAGCAGTGGCCGGGACCATATCTACGAGCAGTACTTC. This codes for CASSGRDHIYEQYF.

This clonotype was counted ten times or more. The rearrangement joins TRBV7-6 to TRBJ1-1, with D tentatively TRBD1 (5 bases). The CDR3 length is 14 residues. Germline V gives CDR1 SGHVS, CDR2 FNYEAQ. Trimming cost V 5 bases and J 6 bases, with 16 bases left between them. The CDR3 loop is CASSQDSTHSEAFF. The CDR3, as DNA: TGTGCCAGCAGCCAAGACAGTACCCACTCTGAAGCTTTCTTT. Based on the CDR3 plus reference TRBV7-6 and TRBJ1-1, the full variable domain is GAGVSQSPRYKVTKRGQDVALRCDPISGHVSLYWYRQALGQGPEFLTYFNYEAQQDKSGLPNDRFSAERPEGSISTLTIQRTEQRDSAMYRCASSQDSTHSEAFFGQGTRLTVV.

A remark on this clonotype: Its ends do not fully match the called genes, so a read error is possible. This chain connects TRBV7-3 to TRBJ1-2, with D possibly TRBD1 on 6 matching bases. Looked up from germline, CDR1 is SGHTA and CDR2 is FQGTGA. CDR3 length: 15 amino acids. The DNA of the CDR3 is TGTGCCAGCAGCTTAACCACGGGGACATCATCCGGCTGCACCTTC. Translated, it gives CASSLTTGTSSGCTF.

The chain links TRBV11-2 to TRBJ2-7, with a weak D call TRBD1 (7 bases). Trimming removed 3 bases at V and 5 bases at J, with 17 bases between. Per the germline V gene, CDR1 is SGHAT and CDR2 is FQNNGV. This CDR3 region has 15 residues. CDR3 nucleotide sequence: TGTGCCAGCAGCTTTACCAGGGGGGATCGAAACGAGCAGTACTTC. This codes for CASSFTRGDRNEQYF.

Points on this clonotype: This may stem from a read error, because a much larger clone lies one nucleotide away. The rearrangement uses TRBV3-1 and TRBJ1-5, with no clear D. V lost 1 base to trimming and J lost 4 bases, with 5 bases between them. The CDR3 has 13 residues. Germline CDR1 reads LGHDT; CDR2 reads YNNKEL (reference sequence). This chain's CDR3 is CASSQARNQPQHF. Here the CDR3 DNA reads TGTGCCAGCAGCCAAGCGAGGAATCAGCCCCAGCATTTT.

The V gene is TRBV6-5, the J gene TRBJ1-5, with D possibly being TRBD1 (5 bases). This CDR3 region has 15 residues. The V and J ends lost 0 bases and 7 bases respectively, with 13 bases between them. Per the germline V gene, CDR1 is MNHEY and CDR2 is SVGAGI. Here the CDR3 DNA reads TGTGCCAGCAGTTACTCGAGTGGGGGTAGACAGCCCCAGCATTTT. Its translation: CASSYSSGGRQPQHF.

This clonotype was seen at least ten times. The V gene is TRBV13, the J gene TRBJ2-5; 13 nucleotides line up with TRBD2. The CDR3 spans 15 residues. V trimming: 5 bases; J trimming: 3 bases; junction bases outside the gene matches: 3. Germline V gene lookup returns CDR1 PRHDT and CDR2 FYEKMQ (reference sequence). The CDR3 sequence: CASSMTSGGKETQYF. CDR3 nucleotide sequence: TGTGCCAGCAGCATGACTAGCGGGGGGAAAGAGACCCAGTACTTC.

V usage is TRBV2 and J usage is TRBJ2-7, with 9 nucleotides matching TRBD1. Losses at the gene ends were 5 bases for V and 2 bases for J; bases not matched to a gene: 7. The CDR3 length is 15 residues. Germline CDR1 and CDR2: SNHLY and FYNNEI. Here the CDR3 DNA reads TGTGCCAGCAGTCAAGGACAGGGGACAACCTACGAGCAGTACTTC. Translated, it gives CASSQGQGTTYEQYF. The full variable domain, its missing parts supplied by reference TRBV2 and TRBJ2-7, is EPEVTQTPSHQVTQMGQEVILRCVPISNHLYFYWYRQILGQKVEFLVSFYNNEISEKSEIFDDQFSVERPDGSNFTLKIRSTKLEDSAMYFCASSQGQGTTYEQYFGPGTRLTVT.

This clonotype was counted ten times or more. The chain recombines TRBV6-2 or TRBV6-3 with TRBJ2-7; 10 nucleotides align to TRBD2. There are 20 residues in the CDR3. The trim removed 7 bases at V and 0 bases at J, leaving 21 bases unmatched. The germline V gene has CDR1 MNHEY and CDR2 SVGEGT. This chain's CDR3 is CASIERRTSGRGFSSYEQYF. DNA of the CDR3: TGTGCCAGCATCGAAAGGAGGACTAGCGGCCGGGGCTTTAGCTCCTACGAGCAGTACTTC.

In its sample, this clonotype was seen many times. CDR3 in amino acids: CASSQAFLTGELFF. In nucleotides, the CDR3 is TGCGCCAGCAGCCAAGCCTTCCTCACCGGGGAGCTGTTTTTT. This sequence joins TRBV4-1 and TRBJ2-2; D gene ambiguous. The CDR3 length is 14 residues. V was pared by 1 base and J by 4 bases, with 7 bases between. CDR1 is MGHRA, CDR2 YSYEKL, per germline.

To note about this clonotype: It may be a read error: a sequence one base away is much more abundant. The conserved final phenylalanine or tryptophan is absent from the CDR3, which likely points to a read error. This CDR3 is CASSQVAGTSIFHEQYY. DNA for the CDR3: TGTGCCAGCAGCCAAGTTGCCGGGACTAGCATTTTCCACGAGCAGTACTAC. This chain links TRBV4-2 with TRBJ2-7; 9 nucleotides agree with TRBD2. V lost 1 base and J lost 5; bases outside the gene matches: 12. Per germline, CDR1 LGHNA and CDR2 YNFKEQ. This CDR3 has 17 amino acids.

In its sample, this clonotype was seen many times. CDR3 sequence reads: CASSETPPGQPNTEAFF. The CDR3 DNA sequence: TGTGCCAGCAGTGAAACCCCTCCAGGACAGCCGAACACTGAAGCTTTCTTT. The V call is TRBV25-1, the J call TRBJ1-1; D is possibly TRBD1 (6 bases). Between the trimmed V and J ends, which lost 2 bases and 1 base, there was a span of 17 bases. CDR1 is MGHDK and CDR2 is SYGVNS in the germline V gene. The CDR3 runs to 17 residues.

This clonotype showed up just a few times. The V and J genes are TRBV2 and TRBJ2-6; 8 bases map to TRBD1. Germline assignment: CDR1 SNHLY and CDR2 FYNNEI. V trimming: 9 bases; J trimming: 9 bases; junction bases outside the gene matches: 4. CDR3 length: 12 amino acids. CDR3 protein: CASSGTGNVLTF. CDR3 sequence (DNA): TGTGCCAGTTCCGGGACAGGCAACGTCCTGACTTTC.

This clonotype was picked up many times. The rearrangement uses TRBV5-1 and TRBJ1-1, with a tentative D call TRBD1 (5 bases). Germline V gives CDR1 SGHRS, CDR2 YFSETQ. CDR3 size: 15 residues. V lost 5 bases and J 1 base, leaving 15 bases between the germline ends. The CDR3 region has the DNA TGCGCCAGCAGAACTTCCCAGGGTGGGAACACTGAAGCTTTCTTT. Translating it yields CASRTSQGGNTEAFF.

The V and J genes are TRBV6-1 and TRBJ2-7; 7 nucleotides agree with TRBD2. Trimming cost V 5 bases and J 6 bases; bases outside gene matches: 16. This CDR3 has 16 amino acids. The germline gives CDR1 MNHNS, CDR2 SASEGT. CDR3 sequence (DNA): TGTGCCAGCAGTAGCTGGGGAGGGAGCGGGAAGGGCGAGCAGTACTTC. Amino acid sequence: CASSSWGGSGKGEQYF.

This clonotype was counted between two and nine times. This may come from a read error, since a much larger clone is one base off. The conserved phenylalanine or tryptophan normally closing the CDR3 is absent here, so this likely arose from a read error. This chain uses TRBV28 with TRBJ1-1; weak D call: TRBD1 (6 bases). V was cut by 2 bases and J by 3 bases, with 10 bases left in between. Germline lookup yields CDR1 MDHEN and CDR2 SYDVKM. The CDR3 runs to 14 residues. CDR3 residues: CASSLVRGDTEAFV. The CDR3, as DNA: TGTGCCAGCAGTTTAGTCAGGGGAGACACTGAAGCTTTCGTT.

This clonotype has at least ten counts. The CDR3 DNA is TGTGCCAGCAGTCACATGACAGGGGACCAAGAGACCCAGTACTTC. Encoded protein: CASSHMTGDQETQYF. The gene calls are TRBV27 and TRBJ2-5; 8 nucleotides agree with TRBD1. The CDR3 loop spans 15 amino acids. From germline, CDR1 is MNHEY and CDR2 SMNVEV (reference sequence). Trimming took 5 bases from V and 0 from J; bases not matched to a gene: 5.

With respect to this clonotype: The junction differs from germline at one of its ends, possibly a read error. The chain carries TRBV12-3 or TRBV12-4 and TRBJ1-1; D might be TRBD1 (5 bases). CDR3 length equals 12 residues. The chain's CDR3 is CASSFSGAEACF. CDR3 sequence (DNA): TGTGCCAGCAGTTTTTCCGGGGCTGAAGCTTGCTTT.

This chain uses TRBV3-1 with TRBJ2-5, with unresolved D. V lost 3 bases and J lost 1, with 6 bases in between. The CDR3 consists of 13 residues. CDR1 LGHDT and CDR2 YNNKEL come from the germline V gene (reference sequence). In nucleotides, the CDR3 is TGTGCCAGCAGCCATCGGGCCCAAGAGACCCAGTACTTC. It encodes CASSHRAQETQYF.

This clonotype was recorded many times. The chain recombines TRBV27 with TRBJ1-5; D is undetermined. The germline V and J ends were trimmed by 8 bases and 3 bases, with 8 bases remaining between them. The CDR3 runs to 12 residues. CDR1 and CDR2 from the germline V gene are MNHEY and SMNVEV (reference sequence). Written as DNA, the CDR3 is TGTGCCAGCGGGTGGGTCAATCAGCCCCAGCATTTT. Translation gives CASGWVNQPQHF.

CDR3 region: CASSRGQGEGYTF. CDR3 coding DNA: TGTGCCAGCAGCCGTGGACAGGGGGAAGGCTACACCTTC. This chain uses TRBV7-8 with TRBJ1-2, with 10 bases lining up with TRBD1. Germline CDR1 reads SGHVS; CDR2 reads FQNEAQ. After removal of 5 bases from V and 8 bases from J, the junction contained 5 bases not matched to a gene. This CDR3 region has 13 residues.

This clonotype was observed many times. The rearrangement links TRBV6-5 to TRBJ1-5; D is unresolved. The CDR3 loop spans 15 amino acids. V dropped 0 bases and J dropped 5 bases, with 11 bases sitting between them. From germline, CDR1 is MNHEY and CDR2 SVGAGI. The CDR3 loop reads CASSYSLGPDQPQHF. Written as DNA, the CDR3 is TGTGCCAGCAGTTACTCGTTAGGTCCGGATCAGCCCCAGCATTTT.

This clonotype was observed many times. The genes are TRBV2 and TRBJ1-2; D call uncertain. The CDR3 has 14 amino acids. V was cut by 4 bases and J by 4 bases, with 13 bases left in between. Germline V gene data show CDR1 as SNHLY and CDR2 as FYNNEI. The CDR3 spells CASSVKGLGYGYTF. In DNA, the CDR3 is TGTGCCAGCAGTGTGAAGGGTCTGGGCTATGGCTACACCTTC.

This clonotype was seen a handful of times. The J gene is TRBJ1-5, the V gene TRBV12-3 or TRBV12-4, with 10 bases aligning to TRBD1. V dropped 0 bases and J dropped 6; count of bases not matched to a gene: 8. The CDR3 is 17 amino acids. CDR3 in DNA: TGTGCCAGCAGTTTAGCTCTGGACAGGGGGTATGTTCAGCCCCAGCATTTT. It is translated as CASSLALDRGYVQPQHF.

The chain joins TRBV28 to TRBJ2-4; possible D gene TRBD2, 5 bases. The CDR3 totals 13 residues. V was clipped by 4 bases and J by 8 bases, with 12 bases between them. Germline lookup yields CDR1 MDHEN and CDR2 SYDVKM. CDR3 region: CASSSHLAYIQYF. CDR3 in DNA: TGTGCCAGCAGTTCACACCTAGCATACATTCAGTACTTC.

This clonotype was counted a few times. The chain uses TRBV12-3 or TRBV12-4 and TRBJ2-2, with 7 bases matching TRBD1. The CDR3 sequence is 16 residues long. Trimming removed 6 bases from V and 4 bases from J; junction bases left unmatched: 11. CDR3 loop: CASSQSQGVGTGELFF. The CDR3 nucleotides are TGTGCCAGCAGCCAATCTCAGGGGGTGGGCACCGGGGAGCTGTTTTTT.